This T cell receptor beta chain was obtained from a study of T cells in Graves' hyperthyroidism and ophthalmopathy. RNA transcripts yielded amplified TCR beta CDR3 regions. Primed by the HTBI set, a first-round RT-PCR was run on the TCR CDR3. A single record per CDR3 protein comes from TCRdb applying MiXCR to the multiplex PCR reads. The table has some 460,000 distinct CDR3 sequences, approximately 14% seen once; the top ten hold just under 8%. This clonotype was seen a few times. The germline gives CDR1 SGDLS, CDR2 YYNGEE. The length of the CDR3 is 15 residues. V was trimmed by 0 bases and J by 5 bases, leaving 11 bases between them. Newly diagnosed hyperthyroidism patients aged 18 to 65 years had disease lasting under 2 months.

The sequenced sample consisted of blood. J is TRBJ2-2 and V is TRBV9; D ambiguous. The clonotype was recovered from a woman aged 18-29 years with Graves' hyperthyroidism. The DNA of the CDR3 is TGTGCCAGCAGCGTAGCTTCGGGTGGAACCGGGGAGCTGTTTTTT. Amino acid sequence: CASSVASGGTGELFF. The full variable domain, its missing parts supplied by reference TRBV9 and TRBJ2-2, is DSGVTQTPKHLITATGQRVTLRCSPRSGDLSVYWYQQSLDQGLQFLIQYYNGEERAKGNILERFSAQQFPDLHSELNLSSLELGDSALYFCASSVASGGTGELFFGEGSRLTVL.